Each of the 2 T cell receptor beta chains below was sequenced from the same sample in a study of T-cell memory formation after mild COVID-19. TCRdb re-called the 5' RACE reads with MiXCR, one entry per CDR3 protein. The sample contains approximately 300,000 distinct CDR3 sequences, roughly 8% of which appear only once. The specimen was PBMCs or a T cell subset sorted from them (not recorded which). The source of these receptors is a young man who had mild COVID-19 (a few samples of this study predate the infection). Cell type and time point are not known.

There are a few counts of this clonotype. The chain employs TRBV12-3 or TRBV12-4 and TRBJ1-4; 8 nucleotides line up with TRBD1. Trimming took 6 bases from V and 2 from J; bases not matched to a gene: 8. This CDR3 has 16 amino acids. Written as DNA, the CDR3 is TGTGCCAGCAGCCACGGACAGGGAGGTACTAATGAAAAACTGTTTTTT. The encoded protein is CASSHGQGGTNEKLFF.

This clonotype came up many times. DNA of the CDR3: TGTGCCAGCTCACCGGAAGGTCAAGAGACCCAGTACTTC. This gives the protein CASSPEGQETQYF. This chain connects TRBV18 to TRBJ2-5; D not resolved. Germline CDR1 reads KGHSH; CDR2 reads LQKENI. Trimming shortened V by 3 bases and J by 2 bases, and 7 bases separated the two germline ends. CDR3 length equals 13 residues.